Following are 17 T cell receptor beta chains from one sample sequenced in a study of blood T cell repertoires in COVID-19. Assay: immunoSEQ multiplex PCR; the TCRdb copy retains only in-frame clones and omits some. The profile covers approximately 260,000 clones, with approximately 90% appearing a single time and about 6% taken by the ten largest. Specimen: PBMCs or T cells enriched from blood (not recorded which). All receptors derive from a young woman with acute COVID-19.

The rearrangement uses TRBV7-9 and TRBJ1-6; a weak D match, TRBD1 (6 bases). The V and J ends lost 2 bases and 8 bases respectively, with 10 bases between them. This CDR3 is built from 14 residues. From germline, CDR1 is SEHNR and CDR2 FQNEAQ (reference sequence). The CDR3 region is CASSLSGGDSPLHF. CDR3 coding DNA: TGTGCCAGCAGCTTATCTGGGGGCGATTCACCCCTCCACTTT.

The CDR3, as DNA: TGTGCCGTACAAACCGGGACAGGGAGCAATCAGCCCCAGCATTTT. Translating gives CAVQTGTGSNQPQHF. The rearrangement uses TRBV6-5 and TRBJ1-5; 9 bases align to TRBD1. The V and J ends lost 11 bases and 1 base, in that order; junction bases with no gene match: 9. The CDR3 has 15 amino acids. CDR1 and CDR2 (germline): MNHEY, SVGAGI.

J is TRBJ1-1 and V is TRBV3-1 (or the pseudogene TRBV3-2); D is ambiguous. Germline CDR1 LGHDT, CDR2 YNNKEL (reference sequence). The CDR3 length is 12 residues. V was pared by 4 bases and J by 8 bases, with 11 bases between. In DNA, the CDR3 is TGTGCCAGCAGCCGGAGGGAAGCCGAAGCTTTCTTT. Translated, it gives CASSRREAEAFF.

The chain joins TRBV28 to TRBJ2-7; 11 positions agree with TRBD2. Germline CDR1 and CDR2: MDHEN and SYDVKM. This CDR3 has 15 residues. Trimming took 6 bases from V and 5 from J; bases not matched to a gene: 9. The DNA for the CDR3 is TGTGCCAGCAGCCTATTGGCTAGCGGGGGGAACGAGCAGTACTTC. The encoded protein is CASSLLASGGNEQYF.

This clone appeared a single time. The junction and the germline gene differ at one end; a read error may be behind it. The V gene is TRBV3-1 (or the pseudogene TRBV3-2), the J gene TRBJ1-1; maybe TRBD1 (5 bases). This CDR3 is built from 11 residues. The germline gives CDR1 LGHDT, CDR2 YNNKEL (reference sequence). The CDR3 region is CASSQGGGVVF. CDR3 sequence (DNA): TGTGCCAGCAGCCAAGGGGGGGGTGTGGTCTTT.

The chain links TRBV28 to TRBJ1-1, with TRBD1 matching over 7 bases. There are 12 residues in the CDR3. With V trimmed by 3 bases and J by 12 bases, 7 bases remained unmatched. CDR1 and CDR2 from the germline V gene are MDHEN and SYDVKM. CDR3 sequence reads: CASSFSDRAPFF. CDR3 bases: TGTGCCAGCAGTTTTTCCGACAGGGCTCCTTTCTTT.

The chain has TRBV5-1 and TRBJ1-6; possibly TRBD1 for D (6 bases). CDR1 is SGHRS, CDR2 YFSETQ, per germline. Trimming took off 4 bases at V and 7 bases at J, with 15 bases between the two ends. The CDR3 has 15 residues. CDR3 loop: CASSLGALQNSPLHF. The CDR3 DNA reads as TGCGCCAGCAGCCTGGGGGCACTTCAGAATTCACCCCTCCACTTT. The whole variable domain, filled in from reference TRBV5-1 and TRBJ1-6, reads KAGVTQTPRYLIKTRGQQVTLSCSPISGHRSVSWYQQTPGQGLQFLFEYFSETQRNKGNFPGRFSGRQFSNSRSEMNVSTLELGDSALYLCASSLGALQNSPLHFGNGTRLTVT.

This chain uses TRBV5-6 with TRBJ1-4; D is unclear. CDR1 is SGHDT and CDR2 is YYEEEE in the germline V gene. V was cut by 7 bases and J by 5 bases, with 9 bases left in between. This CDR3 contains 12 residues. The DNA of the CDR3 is TGTGCCAGCGGGGAGGGAAATGAAAAACTGTTTTTT. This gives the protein CASGEGNEKLFF.

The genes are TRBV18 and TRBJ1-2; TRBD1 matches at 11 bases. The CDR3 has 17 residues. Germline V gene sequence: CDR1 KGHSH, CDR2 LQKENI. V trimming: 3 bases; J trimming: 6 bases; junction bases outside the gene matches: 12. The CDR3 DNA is TGTGCCAGCTCACCGCCGGGGACAGGGGGAAGATCGGATGGCTACACCTTC. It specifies CASSPPGTGGRSDGYTF.

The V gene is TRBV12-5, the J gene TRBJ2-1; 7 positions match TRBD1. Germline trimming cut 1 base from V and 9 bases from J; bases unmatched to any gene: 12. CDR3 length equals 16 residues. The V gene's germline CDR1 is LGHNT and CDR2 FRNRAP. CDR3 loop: CASGLAGTEEFGEQFF. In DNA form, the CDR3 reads TGTGCTAGTGGTTTGGCCGGGACAGAGGAATTCGGTGAGCAGTTCTTC.

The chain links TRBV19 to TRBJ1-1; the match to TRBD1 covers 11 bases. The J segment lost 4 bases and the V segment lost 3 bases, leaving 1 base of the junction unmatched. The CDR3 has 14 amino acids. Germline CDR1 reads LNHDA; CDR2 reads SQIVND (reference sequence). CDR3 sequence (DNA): TGTGCCAGTAGTATCGGGACAGGGGGCACTGAAGCTTTCTTT. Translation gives CASSIGTGGTEAFF.

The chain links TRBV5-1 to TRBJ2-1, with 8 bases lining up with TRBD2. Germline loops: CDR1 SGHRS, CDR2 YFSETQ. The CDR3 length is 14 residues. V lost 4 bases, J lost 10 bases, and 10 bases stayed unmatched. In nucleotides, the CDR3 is TGCGCCAGCAGCACGTCAGCGGGGGCCACAGAGCAGTTCTTC. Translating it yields CASSTSAGATEQFF.

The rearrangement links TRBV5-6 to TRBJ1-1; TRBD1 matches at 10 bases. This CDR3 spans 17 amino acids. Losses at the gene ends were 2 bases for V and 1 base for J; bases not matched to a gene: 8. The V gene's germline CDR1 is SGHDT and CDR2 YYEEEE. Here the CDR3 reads CASSFLRDRGSNTEAFF. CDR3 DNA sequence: TGTGCCAGCAGCTTTCTCCGGGACAGGGGTTCGAACACTGAAGCTTTCTTT. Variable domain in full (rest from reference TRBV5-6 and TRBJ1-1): DAGVTQSPTHLIKTRGQQVTLRCSPKSGHDTVSWYQQALGQGPQFIFQYYEEEERQRGNFPDRFSGHQFPNYSSELNVNALLLGDSALYLCASSFLRDRGSNTEAFFGQGTRLTVV.

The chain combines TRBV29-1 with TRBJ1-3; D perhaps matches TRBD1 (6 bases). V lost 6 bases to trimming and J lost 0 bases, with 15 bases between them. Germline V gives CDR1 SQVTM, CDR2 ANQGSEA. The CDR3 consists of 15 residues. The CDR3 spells CSVTGRGSSGNTIYF. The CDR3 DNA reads TGCAGCGTCACAGGGAGAGGTTCCTCTGGAAACACCATATATTTT. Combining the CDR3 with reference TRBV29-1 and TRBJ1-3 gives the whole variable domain SAVISQKPSRDICQRGTSLTIQCQVDSQVTMMFWYRQQPGQSLTLIATANQGSEATYESGFVIDKFPISRPNLTFSTLTVSNMSPEDSSIYLCSVTGRGSSGNTIYFGEGSWLTVV.

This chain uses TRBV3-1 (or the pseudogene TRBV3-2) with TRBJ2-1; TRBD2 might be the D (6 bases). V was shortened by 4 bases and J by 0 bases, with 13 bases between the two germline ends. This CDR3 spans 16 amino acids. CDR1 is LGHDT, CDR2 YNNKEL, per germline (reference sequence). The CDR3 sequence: CASSPEAGSSYNEQFF. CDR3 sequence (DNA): TGTGCCAGCAGCCCCGAGGCGGGAAGCTCCTACAATGAGCAGTTCTTC.

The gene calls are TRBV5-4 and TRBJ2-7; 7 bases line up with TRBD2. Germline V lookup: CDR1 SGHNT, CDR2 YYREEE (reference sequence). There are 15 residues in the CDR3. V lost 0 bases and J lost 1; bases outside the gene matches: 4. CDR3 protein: CASSLAGRMSYEQYF. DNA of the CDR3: TGTGCCAGCAGCTTGGCCGGGAGGATGTCCTACGAGCAGTACTTC.

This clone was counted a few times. The CDR3 bases are TGTGCCACCAGCGCGGGACTAGCGGGAGTTATTCAGTACTTC. It specifies CATSAGLAGVIQYF. This sequence joins TRBV15 and TRBJ2-4; 14 nucleotides line up with TRBD2. The length of the CDR3 is 14 residues. V lost 5 bases and J lost 10; bases outside the gene matches: 4. CDR1 and CDR2 (germline): LNHNV, YYDKDF (reference sequence). Complete variable domain (other parts from reference TRBV15 and TRBJ2-4): DAMVIQNPRYQVTQFGKPVTLSCSQTLNHNVMYWYQQKSSQAPKLLFHYYDKDFNNEADTPDNFQSRRPNTSFCFLDIRSPGLGDTAMYLCATSAGLAGVIQYFGAGTRLSVL.